The clone carrying this T cell receptor (beta chain) appeared many times. V trimming: 2 bases; J trimming: 8 bases; junction bases outside the gene matches: 4. This CDR3 is built from 14 residues. In germline, CDR1 is SGHVS, CDR2 FQNEAQ. In TCRdb, the reads were re-called with MiXCR into one record per CDR3 protein. The table has 400,000 to 550,000 distinct CDR3 sequences, around 10% seen once. The data belong to a study of T cell repertoires in cytomegalovirus infection. This clonotype originated in a human donor in good health (CMV status not recorded). Some clones in this sample may be carry-over from other donors' samples. The V gene is TRBV7-8, the J gene TRBJ2-1; 9 bases fit TRBD2. What was sequenced was PBMCs. In DNA, the CDR3 is TGTGCCAGCAGCTTACTAGCGGGGATGGATGAGCAGTTCTTC. Translating gives CASSLLAGMDEQFF.